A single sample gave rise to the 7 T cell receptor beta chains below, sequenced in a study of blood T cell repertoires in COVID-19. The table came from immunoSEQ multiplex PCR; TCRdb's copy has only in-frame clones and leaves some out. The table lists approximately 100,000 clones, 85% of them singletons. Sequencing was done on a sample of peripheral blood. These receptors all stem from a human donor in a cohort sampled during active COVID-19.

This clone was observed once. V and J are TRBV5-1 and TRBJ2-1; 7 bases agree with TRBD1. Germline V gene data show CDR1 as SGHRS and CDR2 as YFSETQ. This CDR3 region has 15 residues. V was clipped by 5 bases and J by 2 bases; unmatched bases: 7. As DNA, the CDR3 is TGCGCCAGCAGTCCGAGGGGGCAGACCTACAATGAGCAGTTCTTC. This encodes CASSPRGQTYNEQFF.

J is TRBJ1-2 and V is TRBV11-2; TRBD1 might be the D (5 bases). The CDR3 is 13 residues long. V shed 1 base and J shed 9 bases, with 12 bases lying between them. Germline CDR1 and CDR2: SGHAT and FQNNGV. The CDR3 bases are TGTGCCAGCAGCTTAGGGGGACTTCAGAGCTACACCTTC. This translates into CASSLGGLQSYTF.

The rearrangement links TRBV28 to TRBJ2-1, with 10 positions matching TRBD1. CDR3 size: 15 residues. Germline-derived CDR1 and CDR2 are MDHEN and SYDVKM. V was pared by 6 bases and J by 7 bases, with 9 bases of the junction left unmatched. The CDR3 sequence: CASSIQGQGLNEQFF. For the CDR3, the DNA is TGTGCCAGCAGCATACAGGGACAGGGGCTGAATGAGCAGTTCTTC.

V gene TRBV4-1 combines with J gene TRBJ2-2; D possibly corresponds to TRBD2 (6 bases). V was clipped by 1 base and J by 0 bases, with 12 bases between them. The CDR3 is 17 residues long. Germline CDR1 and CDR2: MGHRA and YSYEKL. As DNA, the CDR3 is TGCGCCAGCAGCCAAGGATCGTGGGAGGCGAACACCGGGGAGCTGTTTTTT. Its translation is CASSQGSWEANTGELFF.

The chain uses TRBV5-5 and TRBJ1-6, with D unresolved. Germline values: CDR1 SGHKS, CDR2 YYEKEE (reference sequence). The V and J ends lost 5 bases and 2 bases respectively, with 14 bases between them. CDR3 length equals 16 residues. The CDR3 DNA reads TGTGCCAGCAGTCCCCTAGTTGGCCCCTATAATTCACCCCTCCACTTT. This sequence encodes CASSPLVGPYNSPLHF.

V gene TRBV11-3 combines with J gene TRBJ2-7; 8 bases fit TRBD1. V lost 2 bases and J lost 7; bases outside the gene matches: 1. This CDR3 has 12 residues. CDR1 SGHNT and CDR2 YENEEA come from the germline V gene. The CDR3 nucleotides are TGTGCCAGCAGCTTAACAGGGGGAGAGCAGTACTTC. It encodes CASSLTGGEQYF.

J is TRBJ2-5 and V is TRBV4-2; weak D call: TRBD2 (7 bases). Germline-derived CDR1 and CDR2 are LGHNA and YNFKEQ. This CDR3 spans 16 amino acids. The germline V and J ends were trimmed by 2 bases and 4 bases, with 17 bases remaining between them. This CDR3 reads CASSQQVGGGGETQYF. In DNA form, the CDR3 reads TGTGCCAGCAGCCAACAAGTGGGGGGCGGGGGAGAGACCCAGTACTTC.